The table lists the clone carrying this T cell receptor beta chain with a few counts. Newly diagnosed hyperthyroidism patients aged 18 to 65 years had disease lasting under 2 months. The study left out patients who had uncontrolled infection, other autoimmune disease, pregnancy or lactation. What was amplified from RNA transcripts were TCR beta CDR3 regions. Using the HTBI primer set, a first-round RT-PCR was run on the TCR CDR3. One entry per CDR3 protein results from TCRdb running MiXCR on the multiplex PCR reads. Of 400,000 to 550,000 distinct CDR3 sequences in the sample, 14% are singletons; the top ten hold 15% to 20%. This entry is derived from a study of T cells in Graves' hyperthyroidism and ophthalmopathy. Study in general: Once the initial diagnosis was made, peripheral blood was obtained before any treatment.

Germline CDR1 and CDR2: SQVTM and ANQGSEA. With V trimmed by 3 bases and J by 4 bases, 12 bases remained unmatched. The CDR3 is 17 amino acids. Sequenced sample: blood. This sequence originates from a woman younger than 35 with Graves' hyperthyroidism. The genes are TRBV29-1 and TRBJ2-1, with 10 bases identical to TRBD2. CDR3 sequence (DNA): TGCAGCGTTGACGTCCCCCCTAGCGGGAGAGGTTACAATGAGCAGTTCTTC. Translating it yields CSVDVPPSGRGYNEQFF.